The present TCR beta chain was sequenced within a study of T cells in Graves' hyperthyroidism and ophthalmopathy. Study-wide results and limits: A model of 13 V-J features distinguished ophthalmopathy from stable hyperthyroidism.

At first hyperthyroidism diagnosis, before any ophthalmopathy symptoms, the blood sample was collected. This sample holds PBMCs from 10 ml fresh peripheral blood. CDR3 size: 16 residues. Germline CDR1 reads MNHNS; CDR2 reads SASEGT. V was shortened by 7 bases and J by 0 bases, with 13 bases between the two germline ends. This clonotype was seen repeatedly, ten times or more. As yet, its antigen is unknown. Researchers amplified the TCR beta CDR3 regions from RNA transcripts. Using the HTBI primer set, a first-round RT-PCR was run on the TCR CDR3. Each CDR3 protein is one row after TCRdb ran MiXCR on the multiplex PCR reads. The sample shows fewer than 450,000 distinct CDR3 sequences, approximately 17% of them seen only once.

The sample comprised blood. The chain joins TRBV6-1 to TRBJ2-6, with D hard to call. This TCR derives from a woman in her twenties or thirties with Graves' hyperthyroidism that later progressed to Graves' ophthalmopathy. CDR3 sequence: CASTYGARSGANVLTF. As DNA, the CDR3 is TGTGCCAGCACCTACGGCGCTCGCTCTGGGGCCAACGTCCTGACTTTC.